This TCR beta chain was obtained from a study of T-cell memory formation after mild COVID-19. Across the study: Clusters of TCRs were largely donor specific.

The CDR3 is 15 residues long. Trimming cost V 3 bases and J 2 bases, with 17 bases left between them. Germline CDR1 is GTSNPN and CDR2 is SVGIG (reference sequence). Study results and caveats: Contracting CD4+ clones sat mainly in CM and EM; CD8+ in EMRA. Cross-reactive memory appears to have joined, as suggested by some responding clones showing up in pre-infection memory.

In regard to this clonotype: Its matching antigen is unknown.

It was 5'RACE with constant-segment primers that produced the TCR alpha and TCR beta cDNA libraries, which carried sample barcodes and UMIs. Each CDR3 protein gets one entry after TCRdb re-called the 5' RACE reads with MiXCR. The data contain 350,000 to 450,000 distinct CDR3 sequences, 24% of them singletons. The chain links TRBV30 to TRBJ2-7; no clear D gene. This sequence was found in an adult woman who had mild COVID-19 (a few samples of this study predate the infection). Cell type and time point are not known. Sample: PBMCs or a T cell subset sorted from them (not recorded which). The CDR3 region has the DNA TGTGCCTGGAGAACTGGGTCCGGTTTCGCCTACGAGCAGTACTTC. It is translated as CAWRTGSGFAYEQYF.